The 24 T cell receptor beta chains in this list originate from one sample, sequenced in a study of technical replicates of blood from a few donors. TCRdb keeps only in-frame clones here, not all; method: immunoSEQ multiplex PCR. In the table there are tens of thousands of clones, 94% of which are singletons. The sequenced sample consisted of T cells isolated from PBMCs. The receptors stem from a human donor in good health.

The chain employs TRBV14 and TRBJ1-2, with D possibly being TRBD1 (6 bases). Per germline, CDR1 SGHDN and CDR2 FVKESK. The CDR3 runs to 15 residues. The ends were cut back, 1 base at V and 5 bases at J, with 14 bases in the middle. The CDR3 DNA sequence: TGTGCCAGCAGCCAAGTCTCCGGGACATCGTATGGCTACACCTTC. Protein sequence: CASSQVSGTSYGYTF.

This rearrangement joins TRBV5-1 to TRBJ2-7; 8 bases line up with TRBD1. CDR3 length: 15 amino acids. V trimming: 5 bases; J trimming: 1 base; junction bases outside the gene matches: 8. Germline V CDR1 and CDR2: SGHRS, YFSETQ. In DNA form, the CDR3 reads TGCGCCAGCAGTTACCAGGGGGCCGGGTCCTACGAGCAGTACTTC. Protein sequence: CASSYQGAGSYEQYF.

This chain links TRBV10-3 with TRBJ2-7; 9 positions match TRBD1. This CDR3 is built from 15 residues. V shed 3 bases and J 3 bases; nucleotides not matched to a gene: 6. Germline CDR1 and CDR2: ENHRY and SYGVKD. The CDR3 loop is CAISDPGQGFYEQYF. The CDR3 bases are TGTGCCATCAGTGACCCCGGACAGGGGTTCTACGAGCAGTACTTC.

The CDR3 nucleotides read TGCGCCAGCAGCCAAGACGGGACTCATGATGAGCAGTTCTTC. This codes for CASSQDGTHDEQFF. The chain employs TRBV4-1 and TRBJ2-1, with D possibly matching TRBD2 (6 bases). This CDR3 is 14 amino acids long. Trimming removed 0 bases at V and 8 bases at J, with 11 bases between. Germline V gene lookup returns CDR1 MGHRA and CDR2 YSYEKL.

This clone was observed once. Germline is not matched at one junction end, which may reflect a read error. The rearrangement links TRBV7-9 to TRBJ1-1, with D maybe TRBD1 (5 bases). This CDR3 has 12 residues. The germline gives CDR1 SEHNR, CDR2 FQNEAQ (reference sequence). This CDR3 is CASSRTPTESFF. The CDR3 DNA follows: TGTGCCAGCAGCCGGACACCCACTGAATCTTTCTTT.

The chain employs TRBV11-3 and TRBJ1-5; 9 bases fit TRBD1. This CDR3 contains 15 residues. Germline V lookup: CDR1 SGHNT, CDR2 YENEEA. The V segment lost 6 bases and the J segment 2 bases; nucleotides outside the gene matches: 5. Here the CDR3 DNA reads TGTGCCAGCAGTCTACAGGGGGCAGGCAATCAGCCCCAGCATTTT. This gives the protein CASSLQGAGNQPQHF.

The V and J genes are TRBV5-4 and TRBJ2-3; 10 positions agree with TRBD2. This CDR3 has 16 amino acids. Trimming cost V 2 bases and J 2 bases; bases outside gene matches: 5. Germline-derived CDR1 and CDR2 are SGHNT and YYREEE (reference sequence). This CDR3 reads CASSLKRGGYTDTQYF. The CDR3 region has the DNA TGTGCCAGCAGCTTAAAGCGGGGGGGATACACAGATACGCAGTATTTT.

DNA of the CDR3: TGCGCCAGCAGCCAGGTGACAGGGGGCGCGTCTAGAAACACCATATATTTT. Translated, it gives CASSQVTGGASRNTIYF. This chain joins TRBV4-1 and TRBJ1-3, with 10 nucleotides matching TRBD1. V lost 3 bases, J lost 5 bases, and 10 bases stayed unmatched. The germline CDR1 and CDR2 sequences are MGHRA and YSYEKL. The CDR3 has 17 amino acids.

V is TRBV29-1 and J is TRBJ2-1; TRBD2 matches at 10 bases. V dropped 6 bases and J dropped 0; count of bases not matched to a gene: 8. CDR1 is SQVTM, CDR2 ANQGSEA, per germline. CDR3 size: 16 residues. This CDR3 reads CSVTSSGGFSYNEQFF. CDR3 nucleotide sequence: TGCAGCGTCACTTCTAGCGGGGGATTCTCCTACAATGAGCAGTTCTTC.

This CDR3 is CAWIGVNTEAFF. CDR3 bases: TGTGCCTGGATCGGGGTAAACACTGAAGCTTTCTTT. The chain uses TRBV30 and TRBJ1-1; D is unclear. The V gene's germline CDR1 is GTSNPN and CDR2 SVGIG (reference sequence). With 4 bases removed from V and 2 bases from J, the gap between germline ends came to 8 bases. CDR3 length: 12 amino acids.

The V and J genes are TRBV4-1 and TRBJ2-4, with D maybe TRBD2 (6 bases). Between the trimmed V and J ends, which lost 1 base and 0 bases, there was a span of 13 bases. Germline lookup yields CDR1 MGHRA and CDR2 YSYEKL. The CDR3 spans 17 residues. The CDR3 nucleotides read TGCGCCAGCAGCCAAGTAGGGGTAGCGGTAGCCAAAAACATTCAGTACTTC. It specifies CASSQVGVAVAKNIQYF.

The genes are TRBV27 and TRBJ2-1, with a tentative D call TRBD1 (5 bases). The CDR3 is made up of 16 amino acids. V was shortened by 4 bases and J by 6 bases, with 19 bases between the two germline ends. Germline V lookup: CDR1 MNHEY, CDR2 SMNVEV (reference sequence). The CDR3 here is CASSSTTGTLFNEQFF. The CDR3 bases are TGTGCCAGCAGTTCCACCACAGGTACCCTATTCAATGAGCAGTTCTTC.

The J gene is TRBJ2-5, the V gene TRBV5-6; perhaps TRBD2 as D (6 bases). Germline values: CDR1 SGHDT, CDR2 YYEEEE. This CDR3 contains 17 residues. The germline V and J ends were trimmed by 4 bases and 5 bases, with 24 bases remaining between them. The CDR3 loop reads CASSHLEGYGRGETQYF. The CDR3 coding sequence is TGTGCCAGCAGCCACCTTGAGGGGTACGGGCGGGGCGAGACCCAGTACTTC.

This chain uses TRBV4-1 with TRBJ1-1; D is possibly TRBD1 (6 bases). V was clipped by 3 bases and J by 5 bases, with 19 bases between them. There are 16 residues in the CDR3. Germline assignment: CDR1 MGHRA and CDR2 YSYEKL. The chain's CDR3 is CASSHLDRKGKTEAFF. CDR3 bases: TGCGCCAGCAGCCACCTAGACAGGAAAGGGAAAACTGAAGCTTTCTTT.

V is TRBV27 and J is TRBJ2-7, with a weak D call TRBD1 (6 bases). This CDR3 has 15 residues. In germline, CDR1 is MNHEY, CDR2 SMNVEV (reference sequence). With 2 bases removed from V and 2 bases from J, the gap between germline ends came to 13 bases. The CDR3: CASSLRGRGAYEQYF. CDR3 DNA sequence: TGTGCCAGCAGTTTAAGAGGCAGGGGAGCCTACGAGCAGTACTTC.

The chain carries TRBV5-6 and TRBJ1-2; D is uncertain. Trimming removed 6 bases at V and 2 bases at J, with 11 bases between. Germline V gene data show CDR1 as SGHDT and CDR2 as YYEEEE. CDR3 length equals 13 residues. CDR3 protein: CASTPGMNYGYTF. The DNA of the CDR3 is TGTGCCAGCACCCCCGGGATGAACTATGGCTACACCTTC.

The chain employs TRBV7-9 and TRBJ2-7; D perhaps matches TRBD1 (6 bases). V lost 5 bases to trimming and J lost 5 bases, with 13 bases between them. This CDR3 is 13 amino acids long. From germline, CDR1 is SEHNR and CDR2 FQNEAQ (reference sequence). DNA of the CDR3: TGTGCCAGCAGCGTCAGGGGAATCGACGAGCAGTACTTC. It yields the protein CASSVRGIDEQYF.

The V gene is TRBV27, the J gene TRBJ2-1; 8 bases line up with TRBD1. Germline V gene data show CDR1 as MNHEY and CDR2 as SMNVEV (reference sequence). J lost 5 bases, V lost 2 bases, and 17 bases had no gene match. This CDR3 is built from 19 residues. The chain's CDR3 is CASSLVQKTGTGLNNEQFF. The CDR3 region has the DNA TGTGCCAGCAGTTTAGTCCAGAAAACCGGGACAGGTTTAAACAATGAGCAGTTCTTC.

With regard to this clone: An end of the junction differs from the germline gene, which may be a read error. The chain employs TRBV7-7 and TRBJ2-5; TRBD2 matches at 12 bases. This CDR3 contains 14 residues. Germline loops: CDR1 SSHAT, CDR2 FNYEAQ (reference sequence). The CDR3: CASSATSGGETQYF. CDR3 in DNA: TGTGCTAGCAGCGCGACTAGCGGGGGAGAGACCCAGTACTTC. Full variable domain (missing parts from reference TRBV7-7 and TRBJ2-5): GAGVSQSPRYKVTKRGQDVTLRCDPISSHATLYWYQQALGQGPEFLTYFNYEAQPDKSGLPSDRFSAERPEGSISTLTIQRTEQRDSAMYRCASSATSGGETQYFGPGTRLLVL.

This chain uses TRBV2 with TRBJ2-3; 9 nucleotides line up with TRBD2. This CDR3 is 14 amino acids long. V was pared by 9 bases and J by 5 bases, with 9 bases of the junction left unmatched. CDR1 is SNHLY and CDR2 is FYNNEI in the germline V gene. CDR3 sequence reads: CARGSGGRRDTQYF. In nucleotides, the CDR3 is TGTGCCAGGGGTAGCGGGGGTCGCAGAGATACGCAGTATTTT.

J is TRBJ2-2 and V is TRBV4-2, with 9 nucleotides matching TRBD1. Trimming at V came to 4 bases and at J to 0 bases, leaving 6 bases not matched to a gene. Germline V gene sequence: CDR1 LGHNA, CDR2 YNFKEQ. The CDR3 is 17 amino acids. As DNA, the CDR3 is TGTGCCAGCAGCCGAGGGGACAGGGCATCGAACACCGGGGAGCTGTTTTTT. It specifies CASSRGDRASNTGELFF.

The chain couples TRBV2 to TRBJ1-2; 7 bases agree with TRBD1. With V trimmed by 5 bases and J by 2 bases, 8 bases remained unmatched. The germline CDR1 and CDR2 sequences are SNHLY and FYNNEI. The CDR3 contains 15 residues. The CDR3 loop is CASSQTGTRNYGYTF. As DNA, the CDR3 is TGTGCCAGCAGTCAGACAGGGACAAGGAACTATGGCTACACCTTC.

Written as DNA, the CDR3 is TGTGCCGGGACAGGGCCCTACAATGAGCAGTTCTTC. It translates to CAGTGPYNEQFF. The chain joins TRBV2 to TRBJ2-1, with TRBD1 identical over 9 bases. Germline V gene lookup returns CDR1 SNHLY and CDR2 FYNNEI. V lost 11 bases and J lost 2; bases outside the gene matches: 1. The CDR3 spans 12 residues.

The chain employs TRBV29-1 and TRBJ2-7; 8 nucleotides line up with TRBD1. This CDR3 region has 13 residues. Germline loops: CDR1 SQVTM, CDR2 ANQGSEA. Trimming at V came to 2 bases and at J to 4 bases, leaving 4 bases not matched to a gene. CDR3: CSVEIRTGYEQYF. In DNA form, the CDR3 reads TGCAGCGTTGAAATCCGGACAGGGTACGAGCAGTACTTC.